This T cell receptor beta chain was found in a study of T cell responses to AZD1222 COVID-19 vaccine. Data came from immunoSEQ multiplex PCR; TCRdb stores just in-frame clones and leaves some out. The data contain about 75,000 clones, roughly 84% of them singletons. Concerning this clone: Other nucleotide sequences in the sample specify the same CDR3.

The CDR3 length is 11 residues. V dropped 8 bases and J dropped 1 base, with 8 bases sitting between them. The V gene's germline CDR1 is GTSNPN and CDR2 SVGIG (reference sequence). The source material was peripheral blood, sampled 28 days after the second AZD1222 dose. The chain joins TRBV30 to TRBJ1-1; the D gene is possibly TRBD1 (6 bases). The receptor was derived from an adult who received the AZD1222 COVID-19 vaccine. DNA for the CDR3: TGTGCCCTGACAGGGAACACTGAAGCTTTCTTT. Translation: CALTGNTEAFF.